The 29 T cell receptor beta chains presented below share a single source sample, sequenced in a study of T cell repertoires in cytomegalovirus infection. TCRdb re-called the reads through MiXCR, storing one row per CDR3 protein. The sample lists approximately 730,000 distinct CDR3 sequences; just under 30% were seen once. Their recognized antigens are unknown. This material consisted of cultured CD8+ T cells from PBMCs, taken from culture after CMV antigen stimulation. The receptors stem from a human donor in good health (CMV status not recorded). Some clones in this sample may be carry-over from other donors' samples.

This chain connects TRBV25-1 to TRBJ2-6; TRBD1 might be the D (6 bases). The germline V gene has CDR1 MGHDK and CDR2 SYGVNS. The CDR3 has 20 amino acids. The V and J ends lost 0 bases and 1 base respectively, with 19 bases between them. CDR3 DNA sequence: TGTGCCAGCAGTGAATATATCTCGGGGCCGCAGGGGTCTGGGGCCAACGTCCTGACTTTC. It is translated as CASSEYISGPQGSGANVLTF. The full variable domain, with the rest looked up from reference TRBV25-1 and TRBJ2-6, is EADIYQTPRYLVIGTGKKITLECSQTMGHDKMYWYQQDPGMELHLIHYSYGVNSTEKGDLSSESTVSRIRTEHFPLTLESARPSHTSQYLCASSEYISGPQGSGANVLTFGAGSRLTVL.

This clonotype was seen ten or more times. The chain recombines TRBV7-8 with TRBJ2-6; the D is unclear. CDR1 and CDR2 from the germline V gene are SGHVS and FQNEAQ. This CDR3 has 15 residues. V dropped 4 bases and J dropped 2 bases, with 9 bases sitting between them. The chain's CDR3 is CASSSSGTGANVLTF. The CDR3 DNA follows: TGTGCCAGCAGCTCCTCAGGTACTGGGGCCAACGTCCTGACTTTC. Supplemented by reference TRBV7-8 and TRBJ2-6, the full variable domain reads GAGVSQSPRYKVAKRGQDVALRCDPISGHVSLFWYQQALGQGPEFLTYFQNEAQLDKSGLPSDRFFAERPEGSVSTLKIQRTQQEDSAVYLCASSSSGTGANVLTFGAGSRLTVL.

The rearrangement links TRBV4-1 to TRBJ1-1; weak D call: TRBD1 (5 bases). The CDR3 runs to 14 residues. Germline V gives CDR1 MGHRA, CDR2 YSYEKL. Trimming removed 4 bases from V and 3 bases from J, with 12 bases in between. CDR3 coding DNA: TGCGCCAGCAGCCCGGACACCGGGGACACTGAAGCTTTCTTT. This translates into CASSPDTGDTEAFF.

The genes are TRBV7-9 and TRBJ2-1, with 7 bases aligning to TRBD2. Germline CDR1 and CDR2: SEHNR and FQNEAQ (reference sequence). V gave up 5 bases and J gave up 0 bases; unmatched junction bases: 7. The CDR3 extends over 16 amino acids. CDR3 nucleotides: TGTGCCAGCAGCATTCCGGGACTACGCTCCTACAATGAGCAGTTCTTC. Protein sequence: CASSIPGLRSYNEQFF.

The V gene is TRBV19, the J gene TRBJ2-1; 8 bases map to TRBD2. With V trimmed by 5 bases and J by 9 bases, 9 bases remained unmatched. Germline-derived CDR1 and CDR2 are LNHDA and SQIVND (reference sequence). This CDR3 region has 14 residues. DNA of the CDR3: TGTGCCAGTAGTGGGACGGGGGGGCTGACTGAGCAGTTCTTC. This encodes CASSGTGGLTEQFF.

This clonotype appeared many times. CDR3 amino acids: CASSSGTSGGWADTQYF. CDR3 nucleotide sequence: TGTGCCAGCAGCTCCGGGACTAGCGGGGGATGGGCAGATACGCAGTATTTT. The chain recombines TRBV7-3 with TRBJ2-3, with 14 nucleotides matching TRBD2. The V gene's germline CDR1 is SGHTA and CDR2 FQGTGA. The CDR3 length is 17 residues. Trimming took 4 bases from V and 4 from J; bases not matched to a gene: 7.

This clonotype has at least ten counts. CDR3 loop: CASNASPRYEQYF. DNA of the CDR3: TGTGCCAGCAACGCTTCTCCCCGATACGAGCAGTACTTC. V and J are TRBV7-2 and TRBJ2-7; D remains unclear. V lost 7 bases and J lost 4, with 14 bases in between. Per the germline V gene, CDR1 is SGHTA and CDR2 is FQGNSA. The CDR3 is 13 amino acids. Together with reference TRBV7-2 and TRBJ2-7, the CDR3 gives the full variable domain: GAGVSQSPSNKVTEKGKDVELRCDPISGHTALYWYRQSLGQGLEFLIYFQGNSAPDKSGLPSDRFSAERTGGSVSTLTIQRTQQEDSAVYLCASNASPRYEQYFGPGTRLTVT.

CDR3 DNA: TGCGCCAGCAGCCAAGTGACAGGGAGAACTGGGGCCAACGTCCTGACTTTC. Its protein is CASSQVTGRTGANVLTF. This chain joins TRBV4-3 and TRBJ2-6, with 7 nucleotides matching TRBD1. The CDR3 is made up of 17 amino acids. Germline V lookup: CDR1 LGHNA, CDR2 YSLEER. Germline trimming cut 1 base from V and 2 bases from J; bases unmatched to any gene: 5.

This chain uses TRBV19 with TRBJ2-1; 9 bases line up with TRBD2. V trimming: 4 bases; J trimming: 0 bases; junction bases outside the gene matches: 4. Germline V lookup: CDR1 LNHDA, CDR2 SQIVND (reference sequence). This CDR3 contains 16 residues. This chain's CDR3 is CASSTTSGFSYNEQFF. The DNA of the CDR3 is TGTGCCAGTAGTACTACTAGCGGGTTCTCCTACAATGAGCAGTTCTTC. Full variable domain (outside the CDR3, taken from reference TRBV19 and TRBJ2-1): DGGITQSPKYLFRKEGQNVTLSCEQNLNHDAMYWYRQDPGQGLRLIYYSQIVNDFQKGDIAEGYSVSREKKESFPLTVTSAQKNPTAFYLCASSTTSGFSYNEQFFGPGTRLTVL.

This clonotype was counted a few times. The V gene is TRBV7-9, the J gene TRBJ1-1; no firm D call. The germline V gene encodes CDR1 SEHNR and CDR2 FQNEAQ (reference sequence). Deletions cut 1 base from V and 7 bases from J, with 7 bases between. The CDR3 length is 12 residues. The CDR3 DNA reads TGTGCCAGCAGCTTAGGGCTTAATGAAGCTTTCTTT. Amino acid sequence: CASSLGLNEAFF.

This clonotype occurred a few times. V usage is TRBV18 and J usage is TRBJ2-7; D remains unclear. The CDR3 contains 15 residues. V dropped 3 bases and J dropped 0 bases, with 12 bases sitting between them. Germline V gene sequence: CDR1 KGHSH, CDR2 LQKENI. The DNA for the CDR3 is TGTGCCAGCTCACCCACAGAATTTAGCTCCTACGAGCAGTACGTC. The encoded protein is CASSPTEFSSYEQYV.

This chain joins TRBV4-1 and TRBJ1-1; D call uncertain. The CDR3 is made up of 15 amino acids. V lost 1 base and J 2 bases, leaving 11 bases between the germline ends. Germline V CDR1 and CDR2: MGHRA, YSYEKL. Written as DNA, the CDR3 is TGCGCCAGCAGCCAAGCTTCCTACGGAAACACTGAAGCTTTCTTT. This codes for CASSQASYGNTEAFF.

The chain couples TRBV2 to TRBJ2-2, with D unresolved. The CDR3 covers 17 residues. The ends were cut back, 4 bases at V and 0 bases at J, with 15 bases in the middle. The germline V gene encodes CDR1 SNHLY and CDR2 FYNNEI. CDR3 bases: TGTGCCAGCAGTGCTAATCCGGACCGCGCGAACACCGGGGAGCTGTTTTTT. Translated, it gives CASSANPDRANTGELFF.

This chain joins TRBV12-3 or TRBV12-4 and TRBJ2-2, with unresolved D. This CDR3 has 15 residues. Deletions cut 3 bases from V and 1 base from J, with 9 bases between. CDR3 loop: CASSFRAVNTGELFF. In DNA form, the CDR3 reads TGTGCCAGCAGTTTTAGGGCGGTGAACACCGGGGAGCTGTTTTTT.

As concerns this clonotype: Given a much more abundant clone one base away, this may be a read error. This chain joins TRBV12-3 or TRBV12-4 and TRBJ1-1, with a weak D call TRBD1 (6 bases). The CDR3 extends over 13 amino acids. CDR3 in DNA: TGTGTCAGCAGTCAGGGGAGTTCCACTGAAGCTTTCTTT. This sequence encodes CVSSQGSSTEAFF.

This clonotype was seen only a few times. The V gene is TRBV10-3, the J gene TRBJ2-7; no firm D call. CDR1 is ENHRY and CDR2 is SYGVKD in the germline V gene. Trimming pared 2 bases from V and 3 bases from J, leaving 14 bases between. The CDR3 spans 15 residues. The CDR3, as DNA: TGTGCCATCAGTGAGAAAGACCCCCTGGGCTACGAGCAGTACTTC. Encoded protein: CAISEKDPLGYEQYF.

This clonotype was counted between two and nine times. This sequence joins TRBV6-2 or TRBV6-3 and TRBJ2-7; D is perhaps TRBD1 or TRBD2 (5 bases each). Germline V gives CDR1 MNHEY, CDR2 SVGEGT. CDR3 length equals 16 residues. CDR3 region: CASSYSGVSGWYEQYV. DNA of the CDR3: TGTGCCAGCAGCTACTCCGGGGTATCAGGGTGGTACGAGCAGTACGTC.

The chain uses TRBV12-3 or TRBV12-4 and TRBJ1-1; no definite D call. Trimming stripped 3 bases from V and 7 bases from J, with 12 bases between. CDR3 size: 13 residues. The CDR3 protein is CASSLGTRLEAFF. The CDR3 bases are TGTGCCAGCAGTTTGGGAACCCGACTTGAAGCTTTCTTT.

The chain combines TRBV2 with TRBJ2-1; 9 bases line up with TRBD1. The CDR3 extends over 15 amino acids. CDR1 is SNHLY and CDR2 is FYNNEI in the germline V gene. The trim removed 4 bases at V and 9 bases at J, leaving 10 bases unmatched. In DNA form, the CDR3 reads TGTGCCAGCAGTGTAATACAGGGGGCGAGGAGTGAGCAGTTCTTC. Protein: CASSVIQGARSEQFF. The whole variable domain, remainder taken from reference TRBV2 and TRBJ2-1, is EPEVTQTPSHQVTQMGQEVILRCVPISNHLYFYWYRQILGQKVEFLVSFYNNEISEKSEIFDDQFSVERPDGSNFTLKIRSTKLEDSAMYFCASSVIQGARSEQFFGPGTRLTVL.

About this clonotype itself: The junction departs from the called germline gene at one end, perhaps through a read error. The chain combines TRBV7-7 with TRBJ2-2; no clear D gene. Per germline, CDR1 SSHAT and CDR2 FNYEAQ (reference sequence). This CDR3 contains 13 residues. CDR3 bases: TGTGCTAGCAGCTCTGACGTAACCGGGGAGCTGTTTTTT. This codes for CASSSDVTGELFF.

This chain connects TRBV6-2 or TRBV6-3 to TRBJ1-1; 9 bases are a match to TRBD1. CDR3 length: 15 residues. J gave up 4 bases and V 3 bases, and 6 bases lay outside the gene matches. The germline V gene has CDR1 MNHEY and CDR2 SVGEGT. This chain's CDR3 is CASSYSRQGGTEAFF. The CDR3 bases are TGTGCCAGCAGTTATAGTCGACAGGGGGGCACTGAAGCTTTCTTT.

The V gene is TRBV2, the J gene TRBJ1-1; TRBD1 matches 10 bases. This CDR3 spans 16 amino acids. After removal of 0 bases from V and 3 bases from J, the junction contained 4 bases not matched to a gene. CDR1 SNHLY and CDR2 FYNNEI come from the germline V gene. DNA for the CDR3: TGTGCCAGCAGTGAAGCGACAGGGGGCCTGCACACTGAAGCTTTCTTT. Amino acids: CASSEATGGLHTEAFF. The variable domain in full, completed from reference TRBV2 and TRBJ1-1, reads EPEVTQTPSHQVTQMGQEVILRCVPISNHLYFYWYRQILGQKVEFLVSFYNNEISEKSEIFDDQFSVERPDGSNFTLKIRSTKLEDSAMYFCASSEATGGLHTEAFFGQGTRLTVV.

This clonotype was counted only a few times. The chain has TRBV12-3 or TRBV12-4 and TRBJ1-5; 8 nucleotides agree with TRBD1. This CDR3 comprises 16 residues. Trimming at V came to 3 bases and at J to 3 bases, leaving 7 bases not matched to a gene. CDR3 sequence (DNA): TGTGCCAGCAGTTTTTTCGGACAGGGAAACAATCAGCCCCAGCATTTT. It translates to CASSFFGQGNNQPQHF.

The chain has TRBV24-1 and TRBJ2-3; D is tentatively TRBD1 or TRBD2 (5 bases each). V was cut by 10 bases and J by 4 bases, with 8 bases left in between. Germline-derived CDR1 and CDR2 are KGHDR and SFDVKD. CDR3 size: 11 residues. The CDR3 is CATQGPDTQYF. CDR3 in DNA: TGTGCCACGCAGGGACCAGATACGCAGTATTTT.

The chain has TRBV27 and TRBJ2-1, with 7 bases lining up with TRBD2. This CDR3 has 14 residues. V was clipped by 3 bases and J by 7 bases; unmatched bases: 6. Germline V gene data show CDR1 as MNHEY and CDR2 as SMNVEV (reference sequence). CDR3 region: CASSLTSSANEQFF. CDR3 DNA: TGTGCCAGCAGTTTGACTAGCAGCGCGAATGAGCAGTTCTTC.

The table lists this clonotype with many counts. The chain couples TRBV6-5 to TRBJ1-5, with D unclear. The CDR3 is 15 residues long. Germline V lookup: CDR1 MNHEY, CDR2 SVGAGI. V was clipped by 1 base and J by 1 base, with 8 bases between them. The CDR3 spells CASSYLGGSNQPQHF. The CDR3 DNA is TGTGCCAGCAGTTACTTGGGCGGGAGCAATCAGCCCCAGCATTTT.

This sequence joins TRBV7-6 and TRBJ1-2; D perhaps matches TRBD1 (6 bases). The CDR3 is 15 residues long. V lost 5 bases and J 7 bases, leaving 20 bases between the germline ends. The germline gives CDR1 SGHVS, CDR2 FNYEAQ. CDR3 coding DNA: TGTGCCAGCAGCGAAGGGATGGGGGGGGCTGTTGGCTACACCTTC. Its translation is CASSEGMGGAVGYTF. Full variable domain (missing parts from reference TRBV7-6 and TRBJ1-2): GAGVSQSPRYKVTKRGQDVALRCDPISGHVSLYWYRQALGQGPEFLTYFNYEAQQDKSGLPNDRFSAERPEGSISTLTIQRTEQRDSAMYRCASSEGMGGAVGYTFGSGTRLTVV.

Here the CDR3 reads CASGLRTGLNEQFF. The CDR3 DNA follows: TGTGCCAGCGGCCTAAGGACAGGGTTGAATGAGCAGTTCTTC. This rearrangement joins TRBV7-6 to TRBJ2-1; the match to TRBD1 covers 8 bases. The CDR3 is 14 amino acids. J was trimmed by 7 bases and V by 8 bases; bases with no gene match: 10. Germline V lookup: CDR1 SGHVS, CDR2 FNYEAQ.

The chain employs TRBV5-8 and TRBJ2-7; TRBD1 matches 7 bases. The CDR3 length is 14 residues. Losses at the gene ends were 4 bases for V and 1 base for J; bases not matched to a gene: 5. Germline V gene lookup returns CDR1 SGHTS and CDR2 YDEGEE. CDR3 coding DNA: TGTGCCAGCAGCAACTACAGGGGATCCTACGAGCAGTACGTC. Amino acids: CASSNYRGSYEQYV.